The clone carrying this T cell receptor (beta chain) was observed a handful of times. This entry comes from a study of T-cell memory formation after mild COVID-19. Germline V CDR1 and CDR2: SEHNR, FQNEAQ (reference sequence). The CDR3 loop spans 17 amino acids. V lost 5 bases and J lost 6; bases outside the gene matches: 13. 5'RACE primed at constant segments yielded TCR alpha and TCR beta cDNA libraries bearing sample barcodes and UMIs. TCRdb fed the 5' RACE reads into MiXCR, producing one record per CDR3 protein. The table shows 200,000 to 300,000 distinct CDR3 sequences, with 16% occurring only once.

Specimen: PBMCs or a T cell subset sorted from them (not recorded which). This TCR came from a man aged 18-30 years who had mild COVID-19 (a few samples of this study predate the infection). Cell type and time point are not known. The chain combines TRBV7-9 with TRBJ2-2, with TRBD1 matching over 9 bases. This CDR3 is CASSPTGQGLVSGELFF. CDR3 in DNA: TGTGCCAGCAGCCCGACGGGACAGGGTTTGGTCTCCGGGGAGCTGTTTTTT.